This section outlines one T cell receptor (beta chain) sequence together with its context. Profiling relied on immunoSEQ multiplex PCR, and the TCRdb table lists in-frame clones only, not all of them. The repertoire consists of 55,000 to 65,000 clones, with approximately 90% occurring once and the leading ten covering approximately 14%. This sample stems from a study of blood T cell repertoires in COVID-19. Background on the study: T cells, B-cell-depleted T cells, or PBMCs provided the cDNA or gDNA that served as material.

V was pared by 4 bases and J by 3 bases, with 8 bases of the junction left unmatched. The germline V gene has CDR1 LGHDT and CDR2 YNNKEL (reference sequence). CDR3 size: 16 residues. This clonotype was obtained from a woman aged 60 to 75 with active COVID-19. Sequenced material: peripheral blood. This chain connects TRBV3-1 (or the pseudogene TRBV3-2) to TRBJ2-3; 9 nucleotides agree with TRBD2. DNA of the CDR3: TGTGCCAGCAGCCCTTTGCAAGCGGGGGGAACAGATACGCAGTATTTT. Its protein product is CASSPLQAGGTDTQYF.